Detailed here is one T cell receptor beta chain. Authors' processing steps: The authors estimated nucleated cell counts from reference gene primer amplification. Sequencing was performed with immunoSEQ multiplex PCR; in TCRdb, only in-frame clones are kept and a portion is missing. V and J calls and clone size are copied from that table; D and trimming were computed from the DNA. The data hold over 110,000 clones, with approximately 91% observed a single time. Germline CDR1 reads MNHEY; CDR2 reads SMNVEV (reference sequence). The V segment lost 5 bases and the J segment 3 bases; nucleotides outside the gene matches: 9. CDR3 length: 16 amino acids. These data are taken from a study of blood T cell repertoires in COVID-19. Study-wide context: There were acute and convalescent COVID-19 samples, and they came from the United States, Italy and Spain. From T cells, B-cell-depleted T cells, or PBMCs came the material, which was cDNA or gDNA.

Sequencing was carried out using peripheral blood. V usage is TRBV27 and J usage is TRBJ1-4, with TRBD1 matching over 7 bases. The TCR originated in a man aged 70 or older with acute or convalescent COVID-19. This chain's CDR3 is CASSTTGREANEKLFF. CDR3 DNA: TGTGCCAGCAGTACGACAGGGCGGGAGGCTAATGAAAAACTGTTTTTT.